What follows are 30 T cell receptor beta chains derived from one specimen sequenced in a study of blood T cell repertoires in COVID-19. Using immunoSEQ multiplex PCR, the repertoire was profiled, and TCRdb retains in-frame clones only, with some absent. Here the sample spans around 120,000 clones, over 70% being singletons. Sequenced sample: peripheral blood. These receptors all stem from a man aged 70 or older with acute or convalescent COVID-19.

V usage is TRBV5-1 and J usage is TRBJ2-5; 14 bases match TRBD2. Germline values: CDR1 SGHRS, CDR2 YFSETQ. CDR3 length: 18 amino acids. Unmatched junction bases numbered 6, after V lost 0 bases and J lost 2 bases. CDR3 in DNA: TGCGCCAGCAGCTTGGCCGTAGGACTAGCGGGGGGTCAAGAGACCCAGTACTTC. The encoded protein is CASSLAVGLAGGQETQYF. Filled out from reference TRBV5-1 and TRBJ2-5, the complete variable domain reads KAGVTQTPRYLIKTRGQQVTLSCSPISGHRSVSWYQQTPGQGLQFLFEYFSETQRNKGNFPGRFSGRQFSNSRSEMNVSTLELGDSALYLCASSLAVGLAGGQETQYFGPGTRLLVL.

The V and J genes are TRBV30 and TRBJ1-3; D is perhaps TRBD1 (6 bases). V lost 2 bases to trimming and J lost 0 bases, with 14 bases between them. In germline, CDR1 is GTSNPN, CDR2 SVGIG (reference sequence). CDR3 size: 16 residues. The CDR3 here is CAWSISGQHSGNTIYF. The CDR3 region has the DNA TGTGCCTGGAGTATAAGCGGACAGCACTCTGGAAACACCATATATTTT.

The chain recombines TRBV3-1 (or the pseudogene TRBV3-2) with TRBJ2-1; the D is unclear. Trimming pared 4 bases from V and 0 bases from J, leaving 13 bases between. The germline V gene encodes CDR1 LGHDT and CDR2 YNNKEL (reference sequence). This CDR3 has 16 residues. The CDR3 bases are TGTGCCAGCAGCCCTCTCCTCAAGAGCTCCTACAATGAGCAGTTCTTC. Its protein product is CASSPLLKSSYNEQFF.

V and J are TRBV6-5 and TRBJ1-2, with TRBD1 matching over 9 bases. The CDR3 spans 15 residues. The V segment lost 2 bases and the J segment 8 bases; nucleotides outside the gene matches: 9. CDR1 MNHEY and CDR2 SVGAGI come from the germline V gene. CDR3 region: CASSYGRWDRVGYTF. CDR3 sequence (DNA): TGTGCCAGCAGTTACGGGAGGTGGGACAGGGTGGGCTACACCTTC.

This rearrangement joins TRBV24-1 to TRBJ2-1; 7 nucleotides align to TRBD1. The germline V gene encodes CDR1 KGHDR and CDR2 SFDVKD. Losses at the gene ends were 1 base for V and 5 bases for J; bases not matched to a gene: 4. The CDR3 length is 15 residues. For the CDR3, the DNA is TGTGCCACCAGTGATTTCAGGGACAGCAACAATGAGCAGTTCTTC. Translation gives CATSDFRDSNNEQFF.

The rearrangement uses TRBV19 and TRBJ1-1; D might be TRBD1 (6 bases). From germline, CDR1 is LNHDA and CDR2 SQIVND (reference sequence). CDR3 length: 12 residues. The V end lost 3 bases, the J end lost 13 bases, and 15 bases lay between the germline ends. The CDR3 nucleotides read TGTGCCAGTAGTATTGGGGCAGGGGCGGATTTCTTT. This sequence encodes CASSIGAGADFF.

The chain carries TRBV6-2 or TRBV6-3 and TRBJ1-2; 7 bases map to TRBD1. Germline trimming cut 3 bases from V and 3 bases from J; bases unmatched to any gene: 10. The CDR3 has 16 amino acids. In germline, CDR1 is MNHEY, CDR2 SVGEGT. The CDR3 is CASSYTFGQADYGYTF. DNA for the CDR3: TGTGCCAGCAGTTATACCTTTGGACAGGCCGACTATGGCTACACCTTC.

The count of this clone is one. The CDR3 sequence is CASSLAGETIKETQYF. CDR3 bases: TGTGCCAGCAGCTTGGCGGGAGAGACCATCAAAGAGACCCAGTACTTC. The chain links TRBV5-4 to TRBJ2-5; D might be TRBD2 (6 bases). The CDR3 spans 16 residues. Trimming cost V 0 bases and J 3 bases, with 15 bases left between them. Germline lookup yields CDR1 SGHNT and CDR2 YYREEE (reference sequence).

The chain joins TRBV4-1 to TRBJ1-4, with 7 bases that match TRBD1. This CDR3 is built from 15 residues. Unmatched junction bases numbered 6, after V lost 4 bases and J lost 4 bases. CDR1 and CDR2 (germline): MGHRA, YSYEKL. The CDR3 spells CASSPPDRINEKLFF. The CDR3, as DNA: TGCGCCAGCAGCCCGCCGGACAGGATTAATGAAAAACTGTTTTTT.

This chain links TRBV9 with TRBJ2-5, with TRBD1 identical over 8 bases. V shed 3 bases, J shed 2 bases, and the junction held 12 bases outside the gene matches. The CDR3 extends over 17 amino acids. CDR1 SGDLS and CDR2 YYNGEE come from the germline V gene. CDR3 region: CASSAGSRGRAQETQYF. CDR3 in DNA: TGTGCCAGCAGCGCCGGGAGCAGGGGGCGCGCTCAAGAGACCCAGTACTTC.

V usage is TRBV28 and J usage is TRBJ1-5; D possibly corresponds to TRBD1 (6 bases). Germline V gene lookup returns CDR1 MDHEN and CDR2 SYDVKM. This CDR3 has 15 residues. Trimming removed 6 bases at V and 2 bases at J, with 14 bases between. The CDR3 sequence is CASRDSQGGNQPQHF. In nucleotides, the CDR3 is TGTGCCAGCAGGGATTCACAGGGAGGCAATCAGCCCCAGCATTTT.

V is TRBV9 and J is TRBJ1-1, with no clear D. This CDR3 contains 15 residues. Germline assignment: CDR1 SGDLS and CDR2 YYNGEE. Trimming took 2 bases from V and 4 from J, leaving 15 bases between them. DNA for the CDR3: TGTGCCAGCAGCGTTTCTGGGGAGATGAGCACTGAAGCTTTCTTT. The encoded protein is CASSVSGEMSTEAFF.

The chain couples TRBV5-1 to TRBJ2-7; unclear D gene. The V end lost 2 bases, the J end lost 1 base, and 10 bases lay between the germline ends. Germline V lookup: CDR1 SGHRS, CDR2 YFSETQ. The CDR3 consists of 14 residues. CDR3 coding DNA: TGCGCCAGCAGCTTCGCCCCACAATCCTACGAGCAGTACTTC. It is translated as CASSFAPQSYEQYF. The variable domain in full, with the rest retrieved from reference TRBV5-1 and TRBJ2-7, is KAGVTQTPRYLIKTRGQQVTLSCSPISGHRSVSWYQQTPGQGLQFLFEYFSETQRNKGNFPGRFSGRQFSNSRSEMNVSTLELGDSALYLCASSFAPQSYEQYFGPGTRLTVT.

The genes are TRBV9 and TRBJ2-4, with no clear D. The CDR3 spans 15 residues. V gave up 4 bases and J gave up 0 bases, with 11 bases separating them. Germline assignment: CDR1 SGDLS and CDR2 YYNGEE. For the CDR3, the DNA is TGTGCCAGCAGCTTTTACGACACAGCCAAAAACATTCAGTACTTC. Protein sequence: CASSFYDTAKNIQYF.

This chain uses TRBV10-2 with TRBJ1-4; 9 bases map to TRBD1. Trimming at V came to 8 bases and at J to 5 bases, leaving 9 bases not matched to a gene. The CDR3 loop spans 15 amino acids. Germline V lookup: CDR1 WSHSY, CDR2 SAAADI. CDR3 sequence: CASGGTGIENEKLFF. The CDR3 nucleotides read TGCGCCAGCGGAGGGACAGGGATCGAGAATGAAAAACTGTTTTTT.

This chain joins TRBV6-6 and TRBJ1-1; perhaps TRBD1 as D (5 bases). Trimming took 10 bases from V and 1 from J, leaving 16 bases between them. The CDR3 totals 14 residues. Germline V lookup: CDR1 MNHNY, CDR2 SVGAGI (reference sequence). The CDR3 DNA is TGTGCCACCCGTGGGCAGACAGAGAACACTGAAGCTTTCTTT. Amino acids: CATRGQTENTEAFF.

This clone appeared a few times. The gene calls are TRBV4-1 and TRBJ2-2, with a possible D match to TRBD1 (6 bases). Trimming pared 0 bases from V and 0 bases from J, leaving 11 bases between. Per the germline V gene, CDR1 is MGHRA and CDR2 is YSYEKL. CDR3 length: 17 residues. In DNA form, the CDR3 reads TGCGCCAGCAGCCAAGATACAGGGTCCGCGAACACCGGGGAGCTGTTTTTT. Protein sequence: CASSQDTGSANTGELFF.

This clone was seen more than once but under ten times. V is TRBV4-3 and J is TRBJ2-2; 10 bases map to TRBD2. Germline assignment: CDR1 LGHNA and CDR2 YSLEER. The trim removed 0 bases at V and 0 bases at J, leaving 13 bases unmatched. There are 21 residues in the CDR3. This CDR3 reads CASSQDLAGEPHISNTGELFF. In DNA form, the CDR3 reads TGCGCCAGCAGCCAAGATCTAGCGGGGGAGCCCCACATTTCGAACACCGGGGAGCTGTTTTTT.

The chain employs TRBV10-3 and TRBJ1-2; TRBD1 matches at 9 bases. The ends lost 4 bases at V and 8 bases at J; junction bases unmatched: 17. Looked up from germline, CDR1 is ENHRY and CDR2 is SYGVKD. The CDR3 is 17 residues long. CDR3 sequence (DNA): TGTGCCATCAGTGTAGCAGGGACAGGGCCGAGTGTAGGAGGCTACACCTTC. This sequence encodes CAISVAGTGPSVGGYTF.

The J gene is TRBJ1-1, the V gene TRBV20-1; a weak D match, TRBD1 (6 bases). Per the germline V gene, CDR1 is DFQATT and CDR2 is SNEGSKA (reference sequence). This CDR3 contains 11 residues. The ends were cut back, 5 bases at V and 11 bases at J, with 15 bases in the middle. The CDR3 here is CSARQALNAFF. The CDR3 region has the DNA TGCAGTGCTCGACAGGCCTTGAATGCTTTCTTT.

This clone was counted at least ten times. J is TRBJ1-4 and V is TRBV3-1 (or the pseudogene TRBV3-2), with D maybe TRBD1 (6 bases). From germline, CDR1 is LGHDT and CDR2 YNNKEL (reference sequence). The CDR3 loop spans 20 amino acids. Between the trimmed V and J ends, which lost 0 bases and 0 bases, there was a span of 20 bases. The CDR3 protein is CASSQDSRDTFPTTNEKLFF. The CDR3 nucleotides are TGTGCCAGCAGCCAAGATTCCCGGGACACCTTTCCTACAACTAATGAAAAACTGTTTTTT.

This rearrangement joins TRBV19 to TRBJ1-3; D perhaps matches TRBD1 (6 bases). Trimming left V 3 bases short and J 8 bases short, with 14 bases between. This CDR3 contains 14 residues. Germline lookup yields CDR1 LNHDA and CDR2 SQIVND (reference sequence). As DNA, the CDR3 is TGTGCCAGTAGTATCGGTGGCAGGGGAGACACCATATATTTT. It translates to CASSIGGRGDTIYF.

The gene calls are TRBV5-4 and TRBJ1-4; 11 positions agree with TRBD1. V was pared by 1 base and J by 8 bases, with 4 bases of the junction left unmatched. Germline CDR1 SGHNT, CDR2 YYREEE (reference sequence). CDR3 length equals 15 residues. CDR3 bases: TGTGCCAGCAGCTTGACGGACAGGGGGCGGGAAAAACTGTTTTTT. Translating gives CASSLTDRGREKLFF.

This chain uses TRBV19 with TRBJ2-7; tentative D call: TRBD1 (5 bases). V dropped 10 bases and J dropped 5 bases, with 15 bases sitting between them. The CDR3 contains 12 residues. Germline CDR1 and CDR2: LNHDA and SQIVND (reference sequence). The CDR3 spells CATTQGGHEQYF. DNA for the CDR3: TGTGCCACTACGCAGGGCGGCCACGAGCAGTACTTC.

The chain uses TRBV19 and TRBJ1-2; 8 nucleotides line up with TRBD1. The CDR3 is 12 amino acids. The V gene end was trimmed by 7 bases and the J gene end by 4 bases; junction bases not matched to a gene: 2. Germline V lookup: CDR1 LNHDA, CDR2 SQIVND (reference sequence). The CDR3 region has the DNA TGTGCCAGTATGACAGGGGTCTATGGCTACACCTTC. Translating gives CASMTGVYGYTF.

The CDR3 spells CASSPVQGGTNEKLFF. The CDR3 DNA follows: TGTGCCAGCTCACCCGTCCAGGGAGGAACTAATGAAAAACTGTTTTTT. The chain links TRBV18 to TRBJ1-4; possibly TRBD1 for D (5 bases). Between the trimmed V and J ends, which lost 3 bases and 1 base, there was a span of 12 bases. Germline V lookup: CDR1 KGHSH, CDR2 LQKENI. CDR3 length: 16 amino acids.

This clone was seen once. In DNA form, the CDR3 reads TGCGCCAGCAGGGAGGGGACGGACACTGAAGCTTTCTTT. Translating it yields CASREGTDTEAFF. The rearrangement joins TRBV5-1 to TRBJ1-1, with TRBD1 as a possible D gene (5 bases). V was cut by 5 bases and J by 3 bases, with 11 bases left in between. Germline CDR1 reads SGHRS; CDR2 reads YFSETQ. The CDR3 covers 13 residues.

The J gene is TRBJ2-3, the V gene TRBV11-3; D remains ambiguous. This CDR3 region has 15 residues. Germline V gene data show CDR1 as SGHNT and CDR2 as YENEEA. V was clipped by 1 base and J by 6 bases, with 14 bases between them. The CDR3 reads CASSLGSAIGDTQYF. CDR3 sequence (DNA): TGTGCCAGCAGCTTAGGATCGGCAATCGGGGATACGCAGTATTTT. Using reference TRBV11-3 and TRBJ2-3 for the parts outside the CDR3, the full variable domain is EAGVVQSPRYKIIEKKQPVAFWCNPISGHNTLYWYLQNLGQGPELLIRYENEEAVDDSQLPKDRFSAERLKGVDSTLKIQPAELGDSAVYLCASSLGSAIGDTQYFGPGTRLTVL.

The chain carries TRBV6-5 and TRBJ1-5; tentatively, D is TRBD1 (6 bases). CDR1 is MNHEY and CDR2 is SVGAGI in the germline V gene. This CDR3 is 14 amino acids long. The V and J ends lost 8 bases and 8 bases respectively, with 19 bases between them. The CDR3 DNA is TGTGCCAGCGGCATCGAGGGGGGGGCTAAGCCCCAGCATTTT. Its translation: CASGIEGGAKPQHF.

The CDR3 DNA reads TGTGCCAGCAGCTTGGGGGACAAGGACCCCATGAACACTGAAGCTTTCTTT. Its translation is CASSLGDKDPMNTEAFF. V usage is TRBV5-4 and J usage is TRBJ1-1; D might be TRBD1 (6 bases). This CDR3 is 17 amino acids long. Deletions cut 0 bases from V and 0 bases from J, with 15 bases between. Germline V gene data show CDR1 as SGHNT and CDR2 as YYREEE (reference sequence).